This T cell receptor (beta chain) was captured by sequencing in a study of T cell repertoires in cytomegalovirus infection (dated by TCRdb to between 2019 and 2020). Notes on the research overall: The peptide stimulations were aimed at well-studied HLA-B-restricted epitopes as well as recently identified HLA-C-restricted CMV epitopes, whose presentation resists viral immunomodulation. Donor HLA type was relevant to the analysis, because carriage of CMV infection together with the matching HLA type was indicated by public TCR beta signatures.

What this sample's treatment or condition label stands for: in vitro stimulation with specific CMV peptide epitopes to enrich CMV-specific T cells. This clonotype was picked up a small number of times. Its recognized antigen is unknown. There are no base qualities to consult, and no much larger clone falls within one base. Findings and caveats that apply to the study as a whole: The ex vivo response was dominated by HLA-C-restricted CMV-specific TCR beta clonotypes, which also provided the single most frequent clonotype in two of eight donors. Cumulative frequency of public TCR beta family members discriminated carriers of CMV infection plus the relevant HLA type in this cohort and an independent approximately 340-donor cohort.

The instrument given in TCRdb is Illumina HiSeq 1500. Clones were called with MiXCR by TCRdb after fastp trimmed the public reads at Q25, and only in-frame beta chains were retained. Merged by CDR3 protein, the rows form single entries marked with the most common genes and DNA. This sample comprises roughly 150,000 distinct CDR3 sequences, less than 25% of them detected only once. The ten largest clonotypes hold 20% to 30% of the sample. This TCR derives from a human donor in good health (CMV status not recorded). Some clones in this sample may be carry-over from other donors' samples. Sequencing used CD8+ T cells from cultured PBMCs, obtained from culture after CMV antigen stimulation.

The CDR3: CASRTSIGYTF. The DNA sequence follows: TGCGCCAGCAGGACCTCAATCGGCTACACCTTC. This receptor chain uses TRBV4-1 and TRBJ1-2; the D gene remains uncertain. The CDR3 measures 11 amino acids from cysteine to phenylalanine. Of the read, only the CDR3 DNA is kept; its 33 bases are in frame from base 1. CDR1 and CDR2 are read off the germline V gene as MGHRA and YSYEKL. V drops 6 bases and J drops 8 bases, leaving 10 bases in between.